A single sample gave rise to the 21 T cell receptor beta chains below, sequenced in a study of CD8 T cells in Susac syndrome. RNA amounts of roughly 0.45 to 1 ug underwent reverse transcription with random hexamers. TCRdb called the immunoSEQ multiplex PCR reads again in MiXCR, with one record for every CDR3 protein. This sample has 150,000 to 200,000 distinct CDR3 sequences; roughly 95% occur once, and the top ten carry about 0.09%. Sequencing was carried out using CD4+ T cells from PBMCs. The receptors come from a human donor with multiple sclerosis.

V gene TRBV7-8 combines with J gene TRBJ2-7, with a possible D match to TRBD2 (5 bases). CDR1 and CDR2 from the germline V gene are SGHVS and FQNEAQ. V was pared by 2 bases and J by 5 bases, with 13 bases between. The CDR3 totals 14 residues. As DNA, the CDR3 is TGTGCCAGCAGCTTATTGGGCCCCGGGGACGAGCAGTACTTC. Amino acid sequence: CASSLLGPGDEQYF.

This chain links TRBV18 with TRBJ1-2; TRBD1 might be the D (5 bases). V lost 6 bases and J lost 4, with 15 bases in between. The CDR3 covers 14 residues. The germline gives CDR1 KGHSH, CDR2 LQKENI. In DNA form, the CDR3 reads TGTGCCAGCTCCGGAGAAGGGGTGATCTATGGCTACACCTTC. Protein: CASSGEGVIYGYTF. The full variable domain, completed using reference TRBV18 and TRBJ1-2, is NAGVMQNPRHLVRRRGQEARLRCSPMKGHSHVYWYRQLPEEGLKFMVYLQKENIIDESGMPKERFSAEFPKEGPSILRIQQVVRGDSAAYFCASSGEGVIYGYTFGSGTRLTVV.

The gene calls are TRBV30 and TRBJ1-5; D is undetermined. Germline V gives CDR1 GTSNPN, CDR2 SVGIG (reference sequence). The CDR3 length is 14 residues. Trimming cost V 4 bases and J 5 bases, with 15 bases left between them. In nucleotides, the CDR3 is TGTGCCTGGAATATTGGACCGGGAGATCAGCCCCAGCATTTT. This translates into CAWNIGPGDQPQHF.

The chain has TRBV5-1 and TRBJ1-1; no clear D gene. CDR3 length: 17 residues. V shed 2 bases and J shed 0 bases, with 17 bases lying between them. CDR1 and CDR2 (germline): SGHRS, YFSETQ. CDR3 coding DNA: TGCGCCAGCAGCTTCTTTATCGCCAGCGGGATGAACACTGAAGCTTTCTTT. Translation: CASSFFIASGMNTEAFF.

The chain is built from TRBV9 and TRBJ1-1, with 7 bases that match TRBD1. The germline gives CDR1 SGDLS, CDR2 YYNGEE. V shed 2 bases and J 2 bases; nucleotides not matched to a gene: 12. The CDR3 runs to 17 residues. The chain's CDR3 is CASSVALSQGVNTEAFF. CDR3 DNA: TGTGCCAGCAGCGTTGCCCTTTCCCAGGGGGTTAACACTGAAGCTTTCTTT.

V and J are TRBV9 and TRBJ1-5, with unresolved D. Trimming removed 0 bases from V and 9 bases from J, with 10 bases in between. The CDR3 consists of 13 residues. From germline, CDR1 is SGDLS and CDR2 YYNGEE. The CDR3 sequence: CASSVVPFGPQHF. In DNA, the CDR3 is TGTGCCAGCAGCGTAGTCCCGTTTGGGCCCCAGCATTTT.

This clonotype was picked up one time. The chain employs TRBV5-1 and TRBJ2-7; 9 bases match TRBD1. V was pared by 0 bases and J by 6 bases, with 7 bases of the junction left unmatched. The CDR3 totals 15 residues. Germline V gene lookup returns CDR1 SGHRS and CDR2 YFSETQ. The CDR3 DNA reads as TGCGCCAGCAGCTTGGGACAGGGGGATCTTCGCGAGCAGTACTTC. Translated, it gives CASSLGQGDLREQYF.

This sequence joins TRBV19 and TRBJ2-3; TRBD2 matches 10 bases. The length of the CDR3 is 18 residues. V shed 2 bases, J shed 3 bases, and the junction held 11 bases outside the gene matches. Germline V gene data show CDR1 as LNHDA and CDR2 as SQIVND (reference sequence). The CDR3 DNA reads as TGTGCCAGTAGTATAAGGCCACGAGCGGGAGGGCCGACAGATACGCAGTATTTT. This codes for CASSIRPRAGGPTDTQYF.

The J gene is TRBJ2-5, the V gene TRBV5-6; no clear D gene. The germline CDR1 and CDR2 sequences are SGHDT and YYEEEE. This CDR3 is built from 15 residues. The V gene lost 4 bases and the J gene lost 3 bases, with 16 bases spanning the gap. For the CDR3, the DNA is TGTGCCAGCAGCCCCAGCCCGGGCAACAAAGAGACCCAGTACTTC. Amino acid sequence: CASSPSPGNKETQYF.

The CDR3 region is CATSDPTGRELFF. CDR3 nucleotide sequence: TGTGCCACCAGTGATCCGACAGGGAGGGAACTGTTTTTT. This chain uses TRBV24-1 with TRBJ1-4; 7 nucleotides line up with TRBD1. Germline CDR1 and CDR2: KGHDR and SFDVKD. The CDR3 covers 13 residues. The V and J ends lost 3 bases and 12 bases, in that order; junction bases with no gene match: 6.

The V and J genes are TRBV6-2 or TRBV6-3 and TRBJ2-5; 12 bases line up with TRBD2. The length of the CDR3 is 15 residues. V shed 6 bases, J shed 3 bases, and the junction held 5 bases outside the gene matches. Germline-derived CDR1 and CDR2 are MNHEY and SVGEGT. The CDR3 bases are TGTGCCAGCAGACGGACTAGCGGGGCTGAAGAGACCCAGTACTTC. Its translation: CASRRTSGAEETQYF.

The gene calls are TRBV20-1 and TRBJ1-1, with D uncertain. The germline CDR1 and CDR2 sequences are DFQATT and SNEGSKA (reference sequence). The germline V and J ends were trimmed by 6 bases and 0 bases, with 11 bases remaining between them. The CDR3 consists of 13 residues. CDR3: CSAHRDLNTEAFF. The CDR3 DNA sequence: TGCAGTGCCCACAGAGACCTGAACACTGAAGCTTTCTTT.

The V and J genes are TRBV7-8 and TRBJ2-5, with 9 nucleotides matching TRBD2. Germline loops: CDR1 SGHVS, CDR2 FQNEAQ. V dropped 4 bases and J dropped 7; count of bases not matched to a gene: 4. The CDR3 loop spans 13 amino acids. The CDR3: CASSSSGEVTQYF. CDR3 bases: TGTGCCAGCAGCTCTAGCGGGGAGGTGACCCAGTACTTC.

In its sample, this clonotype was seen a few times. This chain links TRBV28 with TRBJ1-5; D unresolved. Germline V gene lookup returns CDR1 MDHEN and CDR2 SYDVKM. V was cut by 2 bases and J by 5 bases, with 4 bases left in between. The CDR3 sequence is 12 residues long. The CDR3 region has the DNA TGTGCCAGCAGTTTACAGGATCAGCCCCAGCATTTT. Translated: CASSLQDQPQHF.

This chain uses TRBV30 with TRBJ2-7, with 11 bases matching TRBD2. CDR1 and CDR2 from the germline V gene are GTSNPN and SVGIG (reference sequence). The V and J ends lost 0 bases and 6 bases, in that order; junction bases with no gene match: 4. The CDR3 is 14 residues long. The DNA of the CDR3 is TGTGCCTGGAGTGTCGGTAGCGGGAGGGGCGAGCAGTACTTC. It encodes CAWSVGSGRGEQYF.

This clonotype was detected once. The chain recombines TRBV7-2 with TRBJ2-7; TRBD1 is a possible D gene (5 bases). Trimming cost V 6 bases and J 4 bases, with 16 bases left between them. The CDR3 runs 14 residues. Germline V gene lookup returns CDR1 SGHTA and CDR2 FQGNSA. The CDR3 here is CASRLQVPPYEQYF. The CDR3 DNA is TGTGCCAGCAGGTTACAGGTCCCTCCATACGAGCAGTACTTC. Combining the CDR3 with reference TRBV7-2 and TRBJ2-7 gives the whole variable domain GAGVSQSPSNKVTEKGKDVELRCDPISGHTALYWYRQSLGQGLEFLIYFQGNSAPDKSGLPSDRFSAERTGGSVSTLTIQRTQQEDSAVYLCASRLQVPPYEQYFGPGTRLTVT.

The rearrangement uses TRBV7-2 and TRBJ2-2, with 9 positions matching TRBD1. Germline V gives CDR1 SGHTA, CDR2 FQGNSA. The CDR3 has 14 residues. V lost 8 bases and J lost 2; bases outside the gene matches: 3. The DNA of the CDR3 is TGTGCCAGCTGGGACAGGGACAACACCGGGGAGCTGTTTTTT. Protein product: CASWDRDNTGELFF.

The CDR3 DNA follows: TGTGCCAGCAGAGACGGGACGGCAAACACTGAAGCTTTCTTT. It codes for CASRDGTANTEAFF. This rearrangement joins TRBV2 to TRBJ1-1, with D perhaps TRBD1 (5 bases). The CDR3 spans 14 residues. Trimming removed 6 bases at V and 2 bases at J, with 13 bases between. Germline lookup yields CDR1 SNHLY and CDR2 FYNNEI.

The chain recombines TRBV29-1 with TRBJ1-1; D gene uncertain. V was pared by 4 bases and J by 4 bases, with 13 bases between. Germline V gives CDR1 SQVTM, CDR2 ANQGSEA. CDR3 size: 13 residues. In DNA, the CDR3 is TGCAGCGTTGTCGTCCAGGCCCTCACTGAAGCTTTCTTT. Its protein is CSVVVQALTEAFF.

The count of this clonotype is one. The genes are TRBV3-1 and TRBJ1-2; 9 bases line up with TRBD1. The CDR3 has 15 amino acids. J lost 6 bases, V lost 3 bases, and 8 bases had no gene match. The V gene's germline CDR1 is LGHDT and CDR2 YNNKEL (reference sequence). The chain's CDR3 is CASSHDWDRVDGYTF. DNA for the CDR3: TGTGCCAGCAGCCACGATTGGGACAGGGTTGATGGCTACACCTTC.

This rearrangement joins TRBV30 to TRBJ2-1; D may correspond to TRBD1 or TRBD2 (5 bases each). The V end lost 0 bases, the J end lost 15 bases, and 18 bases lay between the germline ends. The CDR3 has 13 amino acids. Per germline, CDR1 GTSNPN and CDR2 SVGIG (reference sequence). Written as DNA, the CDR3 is TGTGCCTGGAGTGTAAATTATTCCGGGACCCGGTTCTTC. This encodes CAWSVNYSGTRFF.